This T cell receptor beta chain was obtained from a study of OX40 agonist ivuxolimab in advanced cancers. TCRdb's copy holds only in-frame clones and misses some; the assay was immunoSEQ multiplex PCR. This sample has roughly 66,000 clones, with roughly 80% found just once. This CDR3 spans 14 amino acids. V gave up 4 bases and J gave up 4 bases; unmatched junction bases: 3. The germline V gene encodes CDR1 SNHLY and CDR2 FYNNEI. The chain carries TRBV2 and TRBJ2-4; 8 bases are shared with TRBD2. The source is an adult with an advanced solid tumor such as melanoma, head and neck, liver or kidney cancer. The sample consisted of CD4+ or CD8+ T cells sorted from blood, taken in a trial of the OX40 agonist ivuxolimab. Here the CDR3 reads CASSATSGKNIQYF. As DNA, the CDR3 is TGTGCCAGCAGTGCCACTAGCGGTAAAAACATTCAGTACTTC.